Listed below are T cell receptor beta chains from one sample, sequenced in a study of shared clonotypes between healthy human individuals. TCRdb's table, derived via immunoSEQ multiplex PCR, lists solely in-frame clones and lacks some. The table lists around 430,000 clones, roughly 80% of them singletons. The sample was PBMCs. Every receptor here comes from a woman aged 40 to 55 in good health. Some clones in this sample may be carry-over from other donors' samples. The CDR3 runs from the conserved cysteine through the conserved F or W. A D gene is named only where the DNA matches it firmly. Clone size, where shown, is once, few, many, or a class for clones that have expanded.

j_call v_call d_call clone_size cdr3_aa cdr3_nt
TRBJ2-1 TRBV19 . . CASSRAGQLYNEQFF TGTGCCAGTAGTCGAGCGGGACAGCTCTACAATGAGCAGTTCTTC
TRBJ2-7 TRBV7-9 . . CASTPRSGSSYEQYF TGTGCCAGCACCCCCAGGTCAGGCAGCTCCTACGAGCAGTACTTC
TRBJ2-7 TRBV7-2 . . CASSLSIHYEQYF TGTGCCAGCAGCTTATCGATACACTACGAGCAGTACTTC
TRBJ2-1 TRBV9 . once CASSVHPSVNEQFF TGTGCCAGCAGCGTCCACCCGTCTGTCAATGAGCAGTTCTTC
TRBJ2-7 TRBV5-1 TRBD1 few CDSSLVGQDYEQYF TGCGACAGCAGCTTGGTTGGACAGGACTACGAGCAGTACTTC
TRBJ2-2 TRBV5-1 TRBD1 . CASSLGQGGELFF TGCGCCAGCAGCCTAGGACAGGGCGGGGAGCTGTTTTTT
TRBJ2-7 TRBV7-3 . once CASSPGTSYEQYF TGTGCCAGCAGCCCCGGGACCTCCTACGAGCAGTACTTC
TRBJ2-1 TRBV4-1 TRBD2 . CASSQGLAIHEQFF TGCGCCAGCAGCCAAGGACTAGCGATTCATGAGCAGTTCTTC
TRBJ2-3 TRBV9 . . CASSVGGVADTQYF TGTGCCAGCAGCGTAGGAGGAGTTGCAGATACGCAGTATTTT
TRBJ2-7 TRBV2 TRBD1 . CASSPGQTYEQYF TGTGCCAGCAGTCCGGGACAGACCTACGAGCAGTACTTC
TRBJ2-7 TRBV4-1 TRBD2 . CASSKAGASSYEQYF TGCGCCAGCAGCAAGGCGGGAGCGAGCTCCTACGAGCAGTACTTC
TRBJ1-1 TRBV19 . few CASSILAGTRTEAFF TGTGCCAGTAGTATATTAGCCGGGACCCGGACTGAAGCTTTCTTT
TRBJ2-7 TRBV28 . . CASSNLSGTAYEQYF TGTGCCAGCAGCAACCTTAGCGGGACAGCCTACGAGCAGTACTTC
TRBJ1-1 TRBV28 TRBD1 . CASSLIGGGYTEAFF TGTGCCAGCAGCCTAATAGGGGGCGGTTACACTGAAGCTTTCTTT
TRBJ1-4 TRBV15 TRBD1 few CATSRLSSGTDNEKLFF TGTGCCACCAGCAGACTCTCCTCCGGGACAGATAATGAAAAACTGTTTTTT
TRBJ1-2 TRBV28 . . CASSFLGHRREGYTF TGTGCCAGCAGTTTTTTGGGTCACCGTAGGGAGGGCTACACCTTC
TRBJ2-1 TRBV10-3 . . CAISAGNEQFF TGTGCCATCAGTGCCGGCAATGAGCAGTTCTTC
TRBJ2-2 TRBV28 . . CASSRSGELFF TGTGCCAGCAGCCGGAGCGGGGAGCTGTTTTTT
TRBJ1-1 TRBV29-1 TRBD1 few CSGALDRAGDTEAFF TGCAGCGGGGCTCTAGACAGGGCGGGAGACACTGAAGCTTTCTTT
TRBJ2-1 TRBV29-1 . . CSVDRPEAGFNEQFF TGCAGCGTTGACCGGCCCGAGGCGGGGTTCAATGAGCAGTTCTTC
TRBJ1-1 TRBV5-8 . few CASSLGPNTEAFF TGTGCCAGCAGCTTGGGACCGAACACTGAAGCTTTCTTT
TRBJ2-3 TRBV11-3 TRBD1 . CASSPHRGLADTQYF TGTGCCAGCAGCCCGCACAGGGGGCTAGCAGATACGCAGTATTTT
TRBJ2-7 TRBV19 TRBD1 once CATRRQGDSYEQYF TGTGCCACCCGTAGACAGGGGGATTCCTACGAGCAGTACTTC
TRBJ2-7 TRBV18 . . CASSPQTRDEQYF TGTGCCAGCTCACCGCAGACTAGGGACGAGCAGTACTTC
TRBJ1-2 TRBV27 . . CASKGGWGYTF TGTGCCAGCAAAGGGGGGTGGGGCTACACCTTC
TRBJ2-7 TRBV4-3 . . CASSQLEGDEQYF TGCGCCAGCAGCCAACTGGAGGGCGACGAGCAGTACTTC
TRBJ2-4 TRBV4-1 . . CASSQEVGANIQYF TGCGCCAGCAGCCAAGAGGTTGGGGCCAACATTCAGTACTTC
TRBJ1-2 TRBV7-2 TRBD1 . CASSAGQGERVRGYTF TGTGCCAGCAGCGCCGGACAGGGAGAAAGGGTGCGAGGCTACACCTTC
TRBJ2-1 TRBV2 . . CASTRSTGSEQFF TGTGCCAGCACTCGAAGTACCGGATCGGAGCAGTTCTTC
TRBJ2-3 TRBV18 . . CASSPQAGFQDTQYF TGTGCCAGCTCACCACAGGCGGGGTTTCAAGATACGCAGTATTTT
TRBJ1-2 TRBV7-2 TRBD1 . CASSLGQGYGYTF TGTGCCAGCAGCCTAGGACAGGGATATGGCTACACCTTC
TRBJ2-6 TRBV30 . . CAWSMTLSGANVLTF TGTGCCTGGAGTATGACCCTCTCTGGGGCCAACGTCCTGACTTTC
TRBJ2-7 TRBV6-5 TRBD1 . CASRPHGTGSYEQYF TGTGCCAGCAGGCCCCACGGGACAGGTAGCTACGAGCAGTACTTC
TRBJ2-7 TRBV18 TRBD1 . CASSRDRETYEQYF TGTGCCAGCTCACGGGACAGGGAGACCTACGAGCAGTACTTC
TRBJ2-6 TRBV6-4 . many CASSDVGSGANVLTF TGTGCCAGCAGTGACGTGGGGTCCGGGGCCAACGTCCTGACTTTC
TRBJ2-3 TRBV7-2 TRBD2 once CASSPLAGGSDTQYF TGTGCCAGCAGCCCGTTAGCGGGAGGGTCAGATACGCAGTATTTT
TRBJ2-5 TRBV5-1 . . CASSLSLETQYF TGCGCCAGCAGCTTGTCGTTAGAGACCCAGTACTTC
TRBJ1-5 TRBV15 . . CATRRGDLGGNQPQHF TGTGCCACCAGAAGAGGGGACCTAGGGGGCAATCAGCCCCAGCATTTT
TRBJ1-5 TRBV7-2 TRBD1 . CASSLVGTGSNQPQHF TGTGCCAGCAGCTTAGTAGGGACAGGCAGCAATCAGCCCCAGCATTTT
TRBJ2-3 TRBV19 TRBD2 few CASSMTAGAQYF TGTGCCAGTAGTATGACGGCGGGGGCGCAGTATTTT
TRBJ1-1 TRBV28 TRBD1 . CASSLHGTGNTEAFF TGTGCCAGCAGTTTACATGGGACAGGGAACACTGAAGCTTTCTTT
TRBJ2-1 TRBV5-1 . . CASSLGESSYNEQFF TGCGCCAGCAGCTTAGGCGAGAGCTCCTACAATGAGCAGTTCTTC
TRBJ1-1 TRBV18 TRBD1 few CASSLLGTDTEAFF TGTGCCAGCTCACTACTCGGGACAGACACTGAAGCTTTCTTT
TRBJ2-1 TRBV5-1 TRBD2 . CASSLALRAGEDEQFF TGCGCCAGCAGCTTGGCATTACGAGCGGGAGAGGATGAGCAGTTCTTC
TRBJ1-2 TRBV28 TRBD1 . CASSPGGRGNYGYTF TGTGCCAGCAGCCCGGGGGGCAGGGGGAACTATGGCTACACCTTC
TRBJ1-2 TRBV2 TRBD1 . CASSSGTGTYLTGGYTF TGTGCCAGCAGTTCCGGGACAGGGACCTACCTTACAGGGGGCTACACCTTC
TRBJ2-3 TRBV4-3 TRBD2 . CASSQGTIAGGTDTQYF TGCGCCAGCAGCCAAGGAACTATAGCGGGAGGGACAGATACGCAGTATTTT
TRBJ1-1 TRBV2 . . CASSQGGTEAFF TGTGCCAGCAGTCAAGGGGGGACTGAAGCTTTCTTT
TRBJ2-1 TRBV14 TRBD2 once CASSFRLAGTTYNEQFF TGTGCCAGCAGCTTTCGACTAGCGGGAACCACCTACAATGAGCAGTTCTTC
TRBJ2-1 TRBV4-1 TRBD2 . CASSQLAIAGSEQFF TGCGCCAGCAGCCAACTGGCAATAGCGGGGAGTGAGCAGTTCTTC
TRBJ2-3 TRBV4-2 TRBD2 . CASSPYSGRAGDTQYF TGTGCCAGCAGCCCTTATAGCGGGAGGGCCGGGGATACGCAGTATTTT
TRBJ2-1 TRBV9 TRBD2 . CASSVGGSGSSGYNEQFF TGTGCCAGCAGCGTAGGCGGTAGCGGGAGCTCGGGGTACAATGAGCAGTTCTTC
TRBJ1-1 TRBV10-1 . once CASSRSLNTEAFF TGCGCCAGCAGTCGGAGTTTGAACACTGAAGCTTTCTTT
TRBJ1-4 TRBV5-1 TRBD1 . CASSPDRGNPNEKLFF TGCGCCAGCAGCCCGGACAGGGGGAATCCTAATGAAAAACTGTTTTTT
TRBJ2-5 TRBV18 TRBD2 . CASSPTLAGVAETQYF TGTGCCAGCTCACCAACCCTAGCGGGAGTGGCGGAGACCCAGTACTTC
TRBJ1-1 TRBV19 . few CASSAERQSNTEAFF TGTGCCAGTAGCGCCGAGAGACAATCGAACACTGAAGCTTTCTTT
TRBJ1-5 TRBV15 . . CATSRDLAGDQPQHF TGTGCCACCAGCAGAGATTTGGCGGGGGACCAGCCCCAGCATTTT
TRBJ2-1 TRBV5-4 TRBD2 once CASSLVLGRARYEQFF TGTGCCAGCAGCTTGGTACTCGGGAGGGCCAGGTACGAGCAGTTCTTC
TRBJ1-4 TRBV5-4 . . CASSFLEKLFF TGTGCCAGCAGCTTTCTAGAAAAACTGTTTTTT
TRBJ2-5 TRBV4-1 . . CASSSSAGSETQYF TGCGCCAGCAGCTCAAGCGCGGGTTCAGAGACCCAGTACTTC